Listed below are T cell receptor beta chains from one sample, sequenced in a study of CD4 and CD8 cells across lung adenocarcinoma regions. MiXCR was run by TCRdb on the PCR reads, yielding one entry per CDR3 protein. The sample comprises roughly 5,200 distinct CDR3 sequences, 50% of which are singletons, and 15% to 20% rests with the top ten. Sequencing was performed on CD4+ T cells from the margin of a lung tumor. The receptors stem from a male donor with lung adenocarcinoma. The CD4 and CD8 labels of this study may be unreliable. CDR3s include the opening cysteine and the closing phenylalanine or tryptophan. The order of the fields is J gene, clone size, V gene, D gene, CDR3 protein, CDR3 DNA. A D gene is named only where the DNA matches it firmly. Size is stated for part of the rows, as once, few or many counts, or as a class when the clone is expanded.

TRBJ2-4 | medium-sized | TRBV28 | NA | CASSVPGDKRHF | TGTGCCAGCAGTGTGCCCGGGGACAAACGGCACTTC
TRBJ2-2 | NA | TRBV20-1 | NA | CSALGGSHTGELFF | TGCAGTGCTCTCGGAGGGAGCCACACCGGGGAGCTGTTTTTT
TRBJ2-7 | NA | TRBV20-1 | NA | CSASELLTYEQYF | TGCAGTGCTAGCGAGCTCCTGACCTACGAGCAGTACTTC
TRBJ2-7 | NA | TRBV12-3/TRBV12-4 | TRBD1 | CASSRGTGEAEQYF | TGTGCCAGCAGTCGTGGGACAGGGGAGGCCGAGCAGTACTTC
TRBJ2-1 | NA | TRBV6-1 | TRBD1 | CASSVRDRDNEQFF | TGTGCCAGCAGTGTCCGGGACAGGGACAATGAGCAGTTCTTC
TRBJ2-5 | NA | TRBV7-6 | NA | CASSSMGREQYF | TGTGCCAGCAGCTCCATGGGTCGGGAGCAGTACTTC
TRBJ2-3 | NA | TRBV6-1 | NA | CASGAGLGATDTQYF | TGTGCCAGCGGCGCGGGGCTGGGAGCCACAGATACTCAGTATTTT
TRBJ2-1 | NA | TRBV6-1 | NA | CASQAGTRDTQFF | TGTGCCAGCCAGGCAGGGACCAGAGATACGCAGTTCTTC
TRBJ2-7 | NA | TRBV6-5 | NA | CASSYEGPRYEQYF | TGTGCCAGCAGTTATGAGGGGCCCAGATACGAGCAGTACTTC
TRBJ2-5 | NA | TRBV20-1 | NA | CSARGGAGETQYF | TGCAGTGCTAGAGGAGGGGCCGGGGAGACCCAGTACTTC
TRBJ2-3 | NA | TRBV27 | NA | CASSLGTSRGPETQYF | TGTGCCAGCAGTTTAGGAACTAGCCGGGGACCAGAGACCCAGTATTTC
TRBJ2-4 | NA | TRBV10-1 | NA | CASSEGKASTDIQYF | TGCGCCAGCAGTGAAGGGAAAGCGAGCACAGATATTCAGTACTTC
TRBJ2-3 | NA | TRBV6-1 | NA | CASSEGVLGTNTQYF | TGTGCCAGCAGTGAGGGGGTTTTAGGCACAAATACTCAGTATTTC
TRBJ2-1 | NA | TRBV6-1 | NA | CASSIIRTGEQFF | TGTGCCAGCAGTATCATACGGACCGGAGAGCAGTTTTTT
TRBJ2-5 | few | TRBV7-2 | NA | CASSLQLAHKGGTQYF | TGTGCCAGCAGCCTCCAACTAGCGCACAAGGGGGGGACCCAGTACTTC
TRBJ2-3 | once | TRBV27 | NA | CASSAGRGGSEQDTQYF | TGTGCCAGCAGTGCGGGGCGAGGGGGCTCTGAGCAAGATACGCAGTATTTC
TRBJ2-7 | few | TRBV4-2 | NA | CASSQTRDSAYEQYF | TGTGCCAGCAGCCAAACCCGGGACTCAGCCTACGAGCAGTACTTC
TRBJ2-3 | medium-sized | TRBV6-5 | NA | CASSYSRGSEDTQYF | TGTGCCAGCAGTTACTCGAGAGGGTCGGAAGATACGCAGTATTTT
TRBJ2-3 | NA | TRBV6-1 | NA | CASNRVADPETQYF | TGTGCCAGCAATCGAGTCGCGGATCCAGAGACGCAGTACTTT
TRBJ2-1 | few | TRBV5-1 | TRBD1 | CASSLIDRGRNEQFF | TGCGCCAGCAGCCTTATTGACAGGGGGAGGAATGAGCAGTTCTTC
TRBJ2-5 | NA | TRBV4-2 | NA | CASRGDGGRDQDTQYF | TGTGCCAGCAGGGGGGACGGCGGCCGTGACCAAGATACGCAGTACTTC
TRBJ2-1 | NA | TRBV6-1 | TRBD2 | CASSEAGTSFYNEQFF | TGTGCCAGCAGTGAAGCCGGGACTAGCTTTTACAATGAGCAGTTCTTC
TRBJ2-3 | NA | TRBV10-1 | NA | CASSGRGSRGPDTQYF | TGCGCCAGCAGCGGACGCGGTAGCCGGGGCCCAGATACGCAGTATTTC
TRBJ2-3 | few | TRBV4-1 | TRBD1 | CASRSGTDTDTQYF | TGCGCCAGCAGGTCCGGGACAGACACAGATACGCAGTATTTT
TRBJ2-5 | medium-sized | TRBV27 | TRBD1 | CASRGDRGKETQYF | TGTGCCAGCAGGGGGGACAGGGGAAAGGAGACCCAGTACTTC
TRBJ2-1 | NA | TRBV28 | TRBD2 | CASSGRGLAGPQQFF | TGTGCCAGCAGCGGACGGGGACTAGCGGGACCTCAGCAGTTCTTC
TRBJ2-5 | NA | TRBV27 | NA | CASSLSQGMDTQYF | TGTGCCAGCAGTTTATCCCAGGGGATGGACACCCAGTACTTC
TRBJ2-1 | NA | TRBV6-1 | NA | CASGAWLSAYNVQFF | TGTGCCAGCGGTGCATGGCTATCGGCCTACAATGTGCAGTTCTTC
TRBJ2-1 | few | TRBV14 | NA | CASSQDPTGRSYNEQFF | TGTGCCAGCAGCCAAGATCCGACAGGGAGGTCCTACAATGAGCAGTTCTTC
TRBJ2-2 | few | TRBV18 | NA | CASSIRREISGELFF | TGTGCCAGCTCGATCCGACGGGAAATTTCCGGGGAGCTGTTTTTT
TRBJ2-1 | many | TRBV10-3 | NA | CAISEQGEQFF | TGTGCCATCAGTGAGCAGGGTGAGCAGTTCTTC
TRBJ2-5 | medium-sized | TRBV6-1 | NA | CASGIQETQYF | TGTGCCAGCGGGATCCAAGAGACCCAGTACTTC
TRBJ2-3 | NA | TRBV27 | NA | CASSLSGLCATDTQYF | TGTGCCAGCAGTTTATCGGGGCTGTGCGCCACAGATACGCAGTATTTC
TRBJ2-7 | NA | TRBV6-5 | TRBD2 | CASSYGGSSYNEQYF | TGTGCCAGCAGTTACGGCGGGAGCTCCTACAATGAGCAGTACTTC
TRBJ1-1 | medium-sized | TRBV6-1 | NA | CASSLRVGTEAFF | TGTGCCAGCAGTCTTCGGGTGGGCACTGAAGCTTTCTTT
TRBJ2-3 | few | TRBV28 | TRBD2 | CASRLAGLTDTQYF | TGTGCCAGTAGACTAGCGGGCCTCACAGATACGCAGTATTTT
TRBJ2-3 | medium-sized | TRBV6-1 | NA | CASSTSLARDTQYF | TGTGCCAGCAGTACCTCACTAGCAAGAGATACGCAGTATTTT
TRBJ2-1 | NA | TRBV6-1 | TRBD2 | CASTPSGTYNEQFF | TGTGCCAGCACGCCTAGCGGCACTTACAATGAGCAGTTCTTC
TRBJ2-1 | NA | TRBV6-5 | NA | CASSYSQGLEQYF | TGTGCCAGCAGTTACTCCCAGGGACTTGAGCAGTACTTT
TRBJ2-3 | few | TRBV10-1 | NA | CASSSGSTETQYF | TGCGCCAGCAGTTCCGGAAGCACAGAGACGCAGTATTTC